This T cell receptor (beta chain) was captured by sequencing in a study of chemoradiotherapy in HPV16-positive cancers (dated by TCRdb to between 2021 and 2024). Notes on the research overall: Using functional T-cell assays on cells from a couple of HPV16-positive patients, the researchers defined candidate HPV-specific T-cell clones and common TCR motifs. The study set out to ask whether T-cell immunity against the HPV oncoproteins E6 and E7 changes over the course of chemoradiotherapy and whether that immunity affects survival. Next, the candidate HPV-specific TCRs and motifs were followed in TCR repertoires from approximately 82 patients with HPV-related cancers.

The germline V gene encodes CDR1 SGHDN and CDR2 FVKESK. V was cut back by 7 bases and J by 0 bases, leaving a gap of 4 bases between them. Including cysteine and phenylalanine, the CDR3 has 12 amino acids. The retained sequence is limited to the CDR3, 36 bases, with the frame set at the first base. Repertoires were sampled repeatedly over the course of chemoradiotherapy, so clonal expansion could be followed in the tumor microenvironment. Regarding this clone: Its antigen target is currently unknown. Base qualities are not recorded, but no much larger clone differs from it by a single base.

The library came from the immunoSEQ multiplex PCR assay. TCRdb mirrors the immuneACCESS table, restricted to in-frame sequences. Some clones are absent from its copies; in checked studies, under half trace to an unresolved V gene, and the reason for the others is unknown. For this sample the table gives around 9,800 clones, of which less than 80% were detected only once. 36% of the sample is in the top ten clones. What the study reported, not specific to this receptor: Expansion of candidate HPV-specific clones and E7-related TCR motifs was observed in the tumor microenvironment during treatment, whereas no such expansion was observed for non-HPV-specific T cells. Only a couple of HPV16-positive patients were used to derive the functional definition of HPV-specific T cells, and the survival association was reported for HPV16-positive patients. Among HPV16-positive patients, expansion of HPV-responsive T cells during chemoradiotherapy was associated with better recurrence-free survival.

The V gene is TRBV14 and the J gene is TRBJ1-3, with an unclear D gene assignment. The origin of this receptor is a human donor with HPV-associated anogenital cancer. This material was collected from a patient who underwent chemoradiotherapy. Here the CDR3 is given as CASTYSGNTIYF. The nucleotides are TGTGCCAGCACCTACTCTGGAAACACCATATATTTT.